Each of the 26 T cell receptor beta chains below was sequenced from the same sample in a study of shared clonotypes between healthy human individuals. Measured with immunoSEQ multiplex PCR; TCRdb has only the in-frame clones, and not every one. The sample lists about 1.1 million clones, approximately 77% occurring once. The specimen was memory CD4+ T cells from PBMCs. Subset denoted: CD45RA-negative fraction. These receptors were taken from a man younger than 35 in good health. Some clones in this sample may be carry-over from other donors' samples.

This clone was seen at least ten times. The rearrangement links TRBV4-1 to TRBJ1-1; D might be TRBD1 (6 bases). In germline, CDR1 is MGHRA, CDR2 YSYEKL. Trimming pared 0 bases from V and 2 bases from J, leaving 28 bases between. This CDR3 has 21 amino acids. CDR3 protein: CASSQDSVGAGRLNLNTEAFF. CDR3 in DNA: TGCGCCAGCAGCCAAGATAGTGTGGGGGCTGGTCGTCTTAACCTTAACACTGAAGCTTTCTTT.

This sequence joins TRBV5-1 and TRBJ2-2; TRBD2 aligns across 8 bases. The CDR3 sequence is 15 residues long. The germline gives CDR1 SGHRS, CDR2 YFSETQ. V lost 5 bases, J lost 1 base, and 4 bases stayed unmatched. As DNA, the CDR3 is TGCGCCAGCAGGACCGCGGGAGGGAACACCGGGGAGCTGTTTTTT. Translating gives CASRTAGGNTGELFF.

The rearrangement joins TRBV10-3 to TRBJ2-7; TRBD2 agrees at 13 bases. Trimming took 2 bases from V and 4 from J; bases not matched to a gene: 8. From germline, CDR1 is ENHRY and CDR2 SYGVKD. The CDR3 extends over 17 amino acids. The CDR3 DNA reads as TGTGCCATCAGTGAGCGAGGACTAGCGGGAGCCTCGTACGAGCAGTACTTC. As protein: CAISERGLAGASYEQYF.

In DNA form, the CDR3 reads TGTGCCAGCAGCTCCCTAGCGAGGGGCGGGGAGCTGTTTTTT. Encoded protein: CASSSLARGGELFF. This rearrangement joins TRBV7-2 to TRBJ2-2; D possibly corresponds to TRBD2 (6 bases). Germline V gives CDR1 SGHTA, CDR2 FQGNSA. The germline V and J ends were trimmed by 4 bases and 7 bases, with 13 bases remaining between them. The CDR3 loop spans 14 amino acids.

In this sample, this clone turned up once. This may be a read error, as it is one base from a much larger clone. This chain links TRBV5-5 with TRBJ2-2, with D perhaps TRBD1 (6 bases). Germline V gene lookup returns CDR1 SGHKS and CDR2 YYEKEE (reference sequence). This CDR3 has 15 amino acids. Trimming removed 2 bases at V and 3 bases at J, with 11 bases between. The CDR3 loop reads CASSLTGTDTGELFF. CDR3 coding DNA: TGTGCCAGCAGCTTAACAGGGACGGACACCGGGGAGCTGTTTTTT.

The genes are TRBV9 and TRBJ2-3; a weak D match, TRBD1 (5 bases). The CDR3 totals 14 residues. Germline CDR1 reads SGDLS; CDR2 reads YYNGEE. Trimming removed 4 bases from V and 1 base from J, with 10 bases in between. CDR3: CASSSQQGTDTQYF. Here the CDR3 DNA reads TGTGCCAGCAGCTCGCAACAGGGCACAGATACGCAGTATTTT.

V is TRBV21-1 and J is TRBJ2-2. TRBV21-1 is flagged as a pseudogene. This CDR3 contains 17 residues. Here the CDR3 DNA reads TGTGCCAGCAGCAAAGCGGGGGAAGGGCTAAACACCGGGGAGCTGTTTTTT. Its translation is CASSKAGEGLNTGELFF.

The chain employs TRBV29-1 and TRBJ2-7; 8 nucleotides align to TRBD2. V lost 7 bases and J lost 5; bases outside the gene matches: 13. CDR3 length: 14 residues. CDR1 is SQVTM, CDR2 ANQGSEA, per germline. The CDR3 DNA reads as TGCAGCGCAAACGGGGCGGGAGGATCCCACGAGCAGTACTTC. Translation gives CSANGAGGSHEQYF.

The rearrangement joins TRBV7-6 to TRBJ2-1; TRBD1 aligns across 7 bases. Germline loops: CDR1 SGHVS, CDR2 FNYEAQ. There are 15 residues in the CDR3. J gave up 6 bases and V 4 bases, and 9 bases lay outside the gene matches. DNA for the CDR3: TGTGCCAGCAGCTGGAGACAGGGCTCGCTCAATGAGCAGTTCTTC. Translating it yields CASSWRQGSLNEQFF.

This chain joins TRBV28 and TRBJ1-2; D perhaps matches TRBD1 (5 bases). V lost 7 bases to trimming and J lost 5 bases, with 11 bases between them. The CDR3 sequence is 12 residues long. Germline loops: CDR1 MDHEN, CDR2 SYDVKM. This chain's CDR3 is CASKGTLYGYTF. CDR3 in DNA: TGTGCCAGCAAGGGGACCCTATATGGCTACACCTTC.

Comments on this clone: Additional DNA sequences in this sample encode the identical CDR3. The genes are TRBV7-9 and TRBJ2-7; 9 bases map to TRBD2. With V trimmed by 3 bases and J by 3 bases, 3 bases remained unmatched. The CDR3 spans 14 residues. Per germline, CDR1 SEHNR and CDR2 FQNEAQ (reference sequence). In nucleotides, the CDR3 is TGTGCCAGCAGCTTGACTAGCGGATACTACGAGCAGTACTTC. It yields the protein CASSLTSGYYEQYF.

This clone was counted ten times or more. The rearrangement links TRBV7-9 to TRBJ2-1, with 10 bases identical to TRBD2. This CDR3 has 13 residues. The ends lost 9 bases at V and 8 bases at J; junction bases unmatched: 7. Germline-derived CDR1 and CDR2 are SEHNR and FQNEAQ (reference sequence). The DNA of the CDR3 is TGTGCCAGAAAGCGGGAGGGAAGCCATGAGCAGTTCTTC. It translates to CARKREGSHEQFF.

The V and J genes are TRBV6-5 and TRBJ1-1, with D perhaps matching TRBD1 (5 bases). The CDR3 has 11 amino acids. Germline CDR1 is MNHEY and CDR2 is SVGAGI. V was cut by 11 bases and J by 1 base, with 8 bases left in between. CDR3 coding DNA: TGTGCCTCGGGACGGAACACTGAAGCTTTCTTT. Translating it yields CASGRNTEAFF.

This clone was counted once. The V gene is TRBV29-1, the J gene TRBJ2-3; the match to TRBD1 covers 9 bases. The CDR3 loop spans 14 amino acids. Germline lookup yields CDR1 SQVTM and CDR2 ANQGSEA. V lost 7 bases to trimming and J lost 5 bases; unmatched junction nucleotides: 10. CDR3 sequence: CSALRDRARDTQYF. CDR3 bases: TGCAGCGCCCTCCGGGACAGGGCGAGAGATACGCAGTATTTT.

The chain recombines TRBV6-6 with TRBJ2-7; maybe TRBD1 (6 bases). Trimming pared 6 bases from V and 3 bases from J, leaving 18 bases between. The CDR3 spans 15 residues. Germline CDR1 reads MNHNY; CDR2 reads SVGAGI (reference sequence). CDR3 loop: CASSYGQPIYYEQYF. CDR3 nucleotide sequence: TGTGCCAGCAGCTACGGACAGCCAATTTACTACGAGCAGTACTTC.

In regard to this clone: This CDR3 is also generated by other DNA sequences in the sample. The DNA for the CDR3 is TGTGCCAGCAGTTTTCCGGGGAACTATGGCTACACCTTC. Translated: CASSFPGNYGYTF. The rearrangement links TRBV28 to TRBJ1-2, with D unclear. Trimming took off 3 bases at V and 2 bases at J, with 7 bases between the two ends. Germline CDR1 and CDR2: MDHEN and SYDVKM. CDR3 length: 13 residues.

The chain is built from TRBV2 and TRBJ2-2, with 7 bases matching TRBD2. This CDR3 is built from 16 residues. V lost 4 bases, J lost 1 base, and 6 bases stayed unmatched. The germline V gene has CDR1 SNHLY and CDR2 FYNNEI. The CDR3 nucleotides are TGTGCCAGCAGTGCCCCGGTAGCGGGGAACACCGGGGAGCTGTTTTTT. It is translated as CASSAPVAGNTGELFF.

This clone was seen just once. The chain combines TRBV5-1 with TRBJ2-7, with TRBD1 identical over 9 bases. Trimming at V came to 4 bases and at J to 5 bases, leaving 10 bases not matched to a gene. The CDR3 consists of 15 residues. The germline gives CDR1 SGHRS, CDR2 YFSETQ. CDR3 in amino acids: CASSLLQGATHEQYF. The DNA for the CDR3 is TGCGCCAGCAGCCTCCTACAGGGGGCTACCCACGAGCAGTACTTC. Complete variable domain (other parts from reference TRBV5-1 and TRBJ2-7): KAGVTQTPRYLIKTRGQQVTLSCSPISGHRSVSWYQQTPGQGLQFLFEYFSETQRNKGNFPGRFSGRQFSNSRSEMNVSTLELGDSALYLCASSLLQGATHEQYFGPGTRLTVT.

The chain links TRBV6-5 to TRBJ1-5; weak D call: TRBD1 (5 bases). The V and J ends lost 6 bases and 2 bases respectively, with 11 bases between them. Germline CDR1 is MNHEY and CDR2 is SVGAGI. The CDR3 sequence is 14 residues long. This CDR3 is CASSPRDRNQPQHF. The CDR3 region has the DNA TGTGCCAGCAGCCCCAGGGACCGCAATCAGCCCCAGCATTTT.

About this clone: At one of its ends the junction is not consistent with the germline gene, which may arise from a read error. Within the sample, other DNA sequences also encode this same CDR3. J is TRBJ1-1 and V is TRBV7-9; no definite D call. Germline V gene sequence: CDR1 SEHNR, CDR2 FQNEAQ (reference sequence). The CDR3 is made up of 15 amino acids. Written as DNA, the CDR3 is TGTGCCAGCAGCCGCGGTTCTGGTCTTAACACTGAAGCCTTCTTT. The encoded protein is CASSRGSGLNTEAFF.

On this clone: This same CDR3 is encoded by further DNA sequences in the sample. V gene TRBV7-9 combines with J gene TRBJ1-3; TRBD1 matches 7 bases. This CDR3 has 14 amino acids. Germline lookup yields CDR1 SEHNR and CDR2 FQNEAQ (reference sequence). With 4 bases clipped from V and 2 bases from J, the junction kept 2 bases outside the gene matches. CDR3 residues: CASSSDRAGNTIYF. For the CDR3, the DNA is TGTGCCAGCAGCTCCGACAGGGCTGGAAACACCATATATTTT.

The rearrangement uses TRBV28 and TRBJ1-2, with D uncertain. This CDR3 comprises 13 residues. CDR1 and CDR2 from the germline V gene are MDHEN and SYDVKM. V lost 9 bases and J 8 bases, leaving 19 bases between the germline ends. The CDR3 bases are TGTGCCAGTACCTTGTCTAACAAATGGGGCTACACCTTC. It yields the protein CASTLSNKWGYTF.

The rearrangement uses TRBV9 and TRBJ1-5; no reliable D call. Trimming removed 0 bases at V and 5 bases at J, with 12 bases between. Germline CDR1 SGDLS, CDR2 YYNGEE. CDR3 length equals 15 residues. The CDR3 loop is CASSVDGQVYQPQHF. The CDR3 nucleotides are TGTGCCAGCAGCGTAGATGGGCAGGTTTATCAGCCCCAGCATTTT.

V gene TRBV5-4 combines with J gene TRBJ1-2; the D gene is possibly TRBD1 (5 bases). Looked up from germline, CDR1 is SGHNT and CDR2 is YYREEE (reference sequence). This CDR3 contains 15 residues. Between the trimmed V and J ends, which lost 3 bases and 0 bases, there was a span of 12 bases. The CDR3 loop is CASSSWTPANYGYTF. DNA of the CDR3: TGTGCCAGCAGCTCCTGGACACCGGCTAACTATGGCTACACCTTC. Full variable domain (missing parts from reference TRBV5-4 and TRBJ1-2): ETGVTQSPTHLIKTRGQQVTLRCSSQSGHNTVSWYQQALGQGPQFIFQYYREEENGRGNFPPRFSGLQFPNYSSELNVNALELDDSALYLCASSSWTPANYGYTFGSGTRLTVV.

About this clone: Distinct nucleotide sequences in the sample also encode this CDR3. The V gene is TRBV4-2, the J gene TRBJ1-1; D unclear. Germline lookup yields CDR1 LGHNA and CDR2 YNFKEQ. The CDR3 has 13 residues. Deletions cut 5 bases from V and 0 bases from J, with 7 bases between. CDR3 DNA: TGTGCCAGCAGCGTGGGTTTGAACACTGAAGCTTTCTTT. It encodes CASSVGLNTEAFF.

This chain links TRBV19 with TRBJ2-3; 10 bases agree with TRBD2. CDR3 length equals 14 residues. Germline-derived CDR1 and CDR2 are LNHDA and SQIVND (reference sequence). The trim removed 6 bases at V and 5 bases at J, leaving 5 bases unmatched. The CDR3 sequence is CASSSSGSLDTQYF. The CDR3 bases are TGTGCCAGTAGCTCTAGCGGGAGTTTAGATACGCAGTATTTT.